The text below deals with one T cell receptor beta chain. The antigen remains undetermined. From germline, CDR1 is MNHEY and CDR2 SMNVEV (reference sequence). V was clipped by 0 bases and J by 0 bases, with 8 bases between them. The CDR3 consists of 15 residues. Positively selected for CCR7, the CD45RO-negative cells used as naive CD8 cells excluded terminally differentiated effector memory CD45RA+ cells. The data were obtained in a study of shared clonotypes between healthy human individuals. The study, taken as a whole, reports: It was observed that 5% to 6.5% of naive CD4 clonotypes were shared across several donors.

The material for each subset, its genomic DNA, was split evenly across several immunoSEQ plates. Original handling: ImmunoSEQ output lacked quality scores and full-length reads, limiting matched filtering. Produced via immunoSEQ multiplex PCR; TCRdb's table is partial and in-frame only. Clone size and V and J calls were adopted from that table, with D and trimming inferred from the DNA. The sample carries about 700,000 clones, just over 90% recorded once. The V gene is TRBV27, the J gene TRBJ1-1, with unresolved D. The source material was naive CD8+ T cells sorted from blood. This clonotype originated in a man younger than 40 in good health. The DNA for the CDR3 is TGTGCCAGCAGTTTATCCGCCAGACTGAACACTGAAGCTTTCTTT. Translated, it gives CASSLSARLNTEAFF.